These 25 T cell receptor beta chains were sequenced from one sample in a study of blood T cells in healthy people across ages. The authors ran a second PCR of about 6 to 11 cycles using a sample-barcoded 5' primer and a J-beta primer mix. TCRdb re-called the 5' RACE reads through MiXCR, storing one row per CDR3 protein. The sample lists 800,000 or so distinct CDR3 sequences; roughly 25% were seen once. These data are also associated with another study on T cells of mothers and their children.

What was sequenced was blood. The origin of the receptors is a boy aged 5-17 years in good health.

This chain joins TRBV6-1 and TRBJ2-7; D is perhaps TRBD1 (6 bases). The CDR3 sequence is 15 residues long. V lost 1 base and J 1 base, leaving 11 bases between the germline ends. Germline V gives CDR1 MNHNS, CDR2 SASEGT. The CDR3 sequence is CASSEVARGSYEQYF. CDR3 nucleotides: TGTGCCAGCAGTGAAGTGGCTAGGGGGTCCTACGAGCAGTACTTC.

This clonotype was seen a handful of times. The chain recombines TRBV4-3 with TRBJ1-3; D is undetermined. The germline V gene encodes CDR1 LGHNA and CDR2 YSLEER. This CDR3 region has 15 residues. V dropped 1 base and J dropped 7 bases, with 14 bases sitting between them. CDR3 loop: CASSQGPGSVNTIYF. The CDR3 DNA follows: TGCGCCAGCAGCCAAGGTCCGGGCTCTGTGAACACCATATATTTT.

The V and J genes are TRBV20-1 and TRBJ2-7; D is perhaps TRBD1 (6 bases). The CDR3 runs 17 residues. Germline loops: CDR1 DFQATT, CDR2 SNEGSKA (reference sequence). Between the trimmed V and J ends, which lost 1 base and 6 bases, there was a span of 25 bases. The CDR3 nucleotides read TGCAGTGCTAGAGGGATACAGGGAGCCTCAATAGACGGCGAGCAGTACTTC. Its translation is CSARGIQGASIDGEQYF.

This clonotype was counted at least ten times. The V call is TRBV15, the J call TRBJ2-1; 8 bases line up with TRBD2. Germline assignment: CDR1 LNHNV and CDR2 YYDKDF (reference sequence). The ends lost 3 bases at V and 9 bases at J; junction bases unmatched: 16. This CDR3 region has 17 residues. CDR3 sequence: CATSRMGLDVKPGEQFF. In DNA form, the CDR3 reads TGTGCCACCAGCAGGATGGGACTAGACGTAAAACCGGGTGAGCAGTTCTTC. The full variable domain, completed using reference TRBV15 and TRBJ2-1, is DAMVIQNPRYQVTQFGKPVTLSCSQTLNHNVMYWYQQKSSQAPKLLFHYYDKDFNNEADTPDNFQSRRPNTSFCFLDIRSPGLGDTAMYLCATSRMGLDVKPGEQFFGPGTRLTVL.

This clonotype came up a few times. The rearrangement links TRBV2 to TRBJ2-5, with D unclear. The germline V and J ends were trimmed by 4 bases and 0 bases, with 12 bases remaining between them. The V gene's germline CDR1 is SNHLY and CDR2 FYNNEI. This CDR3 has 15 residues. The CDR3 DNA reads as TGTGCCAGCAGTGTTGGGCAGAAGAACCAAGAGACCCAGTACTTC. Its protein product is CASSVGQKNQETQYF.

This clonotype was picked up a small number of times. V gene TRBV12-3 or TRBV12-4 combines with J gene TRBJ1-1; D is perhaps TRBD1 (6 bases). The CDR3 spans 15 residues. V was cut by 5 bases and J by 2 bases, with 15 bases left in between. The CDR3 DNA reads TGTGCCAGCAGTCCAACCACAGGGCTAAACACTGAAGCTTTCTTT. Translation: CASSPTTGLNTEAFF.

This clonotype was seen repeatedly, ten times or more. The chain joins TRBV6-6 to TRBJ2-7; 9 bases line up with TRBD1. CDR3 length: 15 residues. After removal of 5 bases from V and 3 bases from J, the junction contained 8 bases not matched to a gene. Germline V gene lookup returns CDR1 MNHNY and CDR2 SVGAGI (reference sequence). CDR3 coding DNA: TGTGCCAGCAGTAATCTCGACAGGGGGGACTACGAGCAGTACTTC. It translates to CASSNLDRGDYEQYF.

In the case of this clonotype: One junction end does not reproduce the germline sequence, and a read error may be involved. The V and J genes are TRBV6-5 and TRBJ2-6; weak D call: TRBD1 (5 bases). The CDR3 runs 16 residues. Germline CDR1 is MNHEY and CDR2 is SVGAGI. The CDR3 spells CASSYSGSSGANVPTF. CDR3 coding DNA: TGTGCCAGCAGTTACTCCGGTTCCTCTGGGGCCAACGTCCCGACTTTC.

A few counts support this clonotype. Written as DNA, the CDR3 is TGTGCCATCAGGGACTTCTACGAGCAGTACTTC. This gives the protein CAIRDFYEQYF. This chain uses TRBV10-3 with TRBJ2-5, with D tentatively TRBD2 (5 bases). The DNA end is a closer match to TRBJ2-7, so the J assignment may be wrong. CDR3 length: 11 residues. Germline V gene lookup returns CDR1 ENHRY and CDR2 SYGVKD.

This sequence joins TRBV20-1 and TRBJ2-1; the D gene is possibly TRBD2 (6 bases). The CDR3 has 14 residues. Between the trimmed V and J ends, which lost 2 bases and 0 bases, there was a span of 8 bases. Germline loops: CDR1 DFQATT, CDR2 SNEGSKA (reference sequence). CDR3 bases: TGCAGTGCTAGATCCGGGAGCTCCTACAATGAGCAGTTCTTC. It is translated as CSARSGSSYNEQFF.

The gene calls are TRBV20-1 and TRBJ2-1, with D tentatively TRBD1 or TRBD2 (5 bases each). Gene TRBJ2-5 matches the end of the DNA better, so the J call may be wrong. Germline V gene sequence: CDR1 DFQATT, CDR2 SNEGSKA (reference sequence). This CDR3 is built from 14 residues. The DNA of the CDR3 is TGCAGTGCTCACTCCCCGGGGCTGGATGAGACCCAGTACTTC. Protein product: CSAHSPGLDETQYF.

A few counts support this clonotype. The chain uses TRBV19 and TRBJ2-5, with D unresolved. Germline V gene data show CDR1 as LNHDA and CDR2 as SQIVND (reference sequence). The CDR3 is 13 residues long. V lost 3 bases to trimming and J lost 4 bases, with 9 bases between them. CDR3 sequence (DNA): TGTGCCAGTAGTATCGCGGCGAGAGAGACCCAGTACTTC. It translates to CASSIAARETQYF.

V gene TRBV10-3 combines with J gene TRBJ2-5, with TRBD1 matching 7 bases. Germline V CDR1 and CDR2: ENHRY, SYGVKD. The CDR3 runs 15 residues. With 0 bases clipped from V and 4 bases from J, the junction kept 5 bases outside the gene matches. CDR3 region: CAISESGQFVETQYF. CDR3 nucleotide sequence: TGTGCCATCAGTGAGTCGGGACAGTTTGTAGAGACCCAGTACTTC.

A remark on this clonotype: One end of the junction varies from germline; a read error may be responsible. The chain carries TRBV6-6 and TRBJ2-1, with a weak D call TRBD1 (5 bases). The germline CDR1 and CDR2 sequences are MNHNY and SVGAGI (reference sequence). The CDR3 is made up of 13 amino acids. DNA of the CDR3: TGTGCCAGCAGTTACCAGGGCGACTGGATGTGGGTCTTC. This translates into CASSYQGDWMWVF.

This clonotype was counted between two and nine times. The V gene is TRBV6-5, the J gene TRBJ2-1; the D is unclear. The CDR3 spans 15 residues. CDR1 and CDR2 (germline): MNHEY, SVGAGI. Trimming pared 2 bases from V and 6 bases from J, leaving 14 bases between. The CDR3 DNA is TGTGCCAGCAGTTACGCCCGTGCCCACGTCAATGAGCAGTTCTTC. This translates into CASSYARAHVNEQFF.

The chain has TRBV15 and TRBJ2-1, with TRBD1 as a possible D gene (6 bases). The J call may not be correct, given that the DNA end is closer to TRBJ2-5. Looked up from germline, CDR1 is LNHNV and CDR2 is YYDKDF (reference sequence). The CDR3 length is 15 residues. Here the CDR3 reads CATSREGPGEETQYF. The DNA of the CDR3 is TGTGCCACCAGCAGAGAAGGGCCAGGGGAGGAGACCCAGTACTTC.

V is TRBV20-1 and J is TRBJ2-7; no firm D call. Looked up from germline, CDR1 is DFQATT and CDR2 is SNEGSKA (reference sequence). Trimming stripped 0 bases from V and 4 bases from J, with 4 bases between. The CDR3 extends over 11 amino acids. This chain's CDR3 is CSARDLYEQYF. CDR3 nucleotide sequence: TGCAGTGCTAGAGATTTGTACGAGCAGTACTTC.

The chain has TRBV7-9 and TRBJ1-2; no definite D call. Germline lookup yields CDR1 SEHNR and CDR2 FQNEAQ (reference sequence). The length of the CDR3 is 13 residues. V was clipped by 1 base and J by 7 bases, with 10 bases between them. The CDR3 DNA sequence: TGTGCCAGCAGCTTAGTGGGGTCCTCTGGCTACACCTTC. This encodes CASSLVGSSGYTF. Based on the CDR3 plus reference TRBV7-9 and TRBJ1-2, the full variable domain is DTGVSQNPRHKITKRGQNVTFRCDPISEHNRLYWYRQTLGQGPEFLTYFQNEAQLEKSRLLSDRFSAERPKGSFSTLEIQRTEQGDSAMYLCASSLVGSSGYTFGSGTRLTVV.

The rearrangement links TRBV29-1 to TRBJ1-4; D is unclear. Trimming pared 4 bases from V and 3 bases from J, leaving 6 bases between. CDR1 SQVTM and CDR2 ANQGSEA come from the germline V gene. The CDR3 runs to 12 residues. CDR3 sequence: CSVVEANEKLFF. DNA for the CDR3: TGCAGCGTTGTGGAGGCTAATGAAAAACTGTTTTTT.

This clonotype was seen only a few times. The chain combines TRBV7-3 with TRBJ1-4; weak D call: TRBD1 (5 bases). This CDR3 comprises 13 residues. Germline assignment: CDR1 SGHTA and CDR2 FQGTGA. V was clipped by 5 bases and J by 5 bases, with 9 bases between them. The CDR3 loop is CASSLRQNEKLFF. CDR3 DNA: TGTGCCAGCAGCCTAAGACAGAATGAAAAACTGTTTTTT. Based on the CDR3 plus reference TRBV7-3 and TRBJ1-4, the full variable domain is GAGVSQTPSNKVTEKGKYVELRCDPISGHTALYWYRQSLGQGPEFLIYFQGTGAADDSGLPNDRFFAVRPEGSVSTLKIQRTERGDSAVYLCASSLRQNEKLFFGSGTQLSVL.

The chain combines TRBV4-3 with TRBJ2-7, with 7 positions matching TRBD1. V was clipped by 0 bases and J by 1 base; unmatched bases: 3. The CDR3 sequence is 15 residues long. CDR1 is LGHNA, CDR2 YSLEER, per germline. CDR3 DNA: TGCGCCAGCAGCCAAGATCCGGACAGGTCCTACGAGCAGTACTTC. Residues: CASSQDPDRSYEQYF.

This chain joins TRBV4-3 and TRBJ2-6; a weak D match, TRBD1 (6 bases). The length of the CDR3 is 13 residues. Per germline, CDR1 LGHNA and CDR2 YSLEER. V was clipped by 1 base and J by 11 bases, with 9 bases between them. The CDR3 reads CASSQGTADVLTF. The CDR3 DNA sequence: TGCGCCAGCAGCCAAGGGACAGCGGACGTCCTGACTTTC.

Only a few counts were recorded for this clonotype. This chain links TRBV28 with TRBJ2-5; D uncertain. The CDR3 is made up of 14 amino acids. CDR1 is MDHEN and CDR2 is SYDVKM in the germline V gene. V was clipped by 1 base and J by 0 bases, with 6 bases between them. The CDR3 DNA reads as TGTGCCAGCAGTTTATTGAACTACCAAGAGACCCAGTACTTC. This sequence encodes CASSLLNYQETQYF.

This clonotype was seen only a few times. The chain is built from TRBV5-5 and TRBJ2-5; D is unresolved. The J call is doubtful: the DNA matches TRBJ2-7 better. The V gene's germline CDR1 is SGHKS and CDR2 YYEKEE (reference sequence). The CDR3 runs to 12 residues. The CDR3 coding sequence is TGTGCCAGCAGCTTTGAGGTTCGCGAGCAGTACTTC. Translation: CASSFEVREQYF.

This clonotype was seen more than once but under ten times. The chain carries TRBV18 and TRBJ2-7; 7 bases are a match to TRBD1. The CDR3 runs 14 residues. CDR1 is KGHSH, CDR2 LQKENI, per germline. Trimming took 3 bases from V and 2 from J; bases not matched to a gene: 4. CDR3 region: CASSPSGQPYEQYF. CDR3 nucleotide sequence: TGTGCCAGCTCACCCTCGGGACAGCCCTACGAGCAGTACTTC.